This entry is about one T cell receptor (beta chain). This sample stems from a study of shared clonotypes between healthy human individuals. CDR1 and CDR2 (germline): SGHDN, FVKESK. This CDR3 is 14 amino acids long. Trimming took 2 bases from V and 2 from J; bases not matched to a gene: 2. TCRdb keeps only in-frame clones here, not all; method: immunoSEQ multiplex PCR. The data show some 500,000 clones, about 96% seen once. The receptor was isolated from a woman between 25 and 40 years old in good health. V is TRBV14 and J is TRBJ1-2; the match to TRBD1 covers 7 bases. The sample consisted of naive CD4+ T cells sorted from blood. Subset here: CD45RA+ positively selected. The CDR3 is CASSQNRGNYGYTF. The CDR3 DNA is TGTGCCAGCAGCCAAAACAGGGGAAACTATGGCTACACCTTC.